Listed here are 3 T cell receptor beta chains from one sample, sequenced in a study of T cells in Graves' hyperthyroidism and ophthalmopathy. It was RNA transcripts that yielded the amplified TCR beta CDR3 regions. The TCR CDR3 first-round RT-PCR relied on the HTBI primer set. TCRdb ran MiXCR on the multiplex PCR reads and lists one entry per CDR3 protein. The sample has about 380,000 distinct CDR3 sequences, around a sixth seen once. The specimen was blood. The receptors here all came from a man in his late teens or twenties with Graves' ophthalmopathy.

This chain joins TRBV29-1 and TRBJ1-4; D is undetermined. The CDR3 contains 13 residues. Germline V gene sequence: CDR1 SQVTM, CDR2 ANQGSEA. Trimming pared 4 bases from V and 6 bases from J, leaving 12 bases between. The CDR3 loop is CSVGTGSDEKLFF. DNA of the CDR3: TGCAGCGTTGGGACTGGTTCGGATGAAAAACTGTTTTTT.

This clonotype was picked up many times. This chain connects TRBV5-1 to TRBJ2-3; a weak D match, TRBD1 (6 bases). Germline V gives CDR1 SGHRS, CDR2 YFSETQ. The CDR3 covers 13 residues. Trimming left V 7 bases short and J 5 bases short, with 14 bases between. Here the CDR3 reads CASRDTRLDTQYF. CDR3 nucleotides: TGCGCCAGCCGGGACACACGGTTAGATACGCAGTATTTT.

The chain uses TRBV15 and TRBJ2-3; D gene unclear. The V end was cut by 0 bases, the J end by 6 bases, with 10 bases between. In germline, CDR1 is LNHNV, CDR2 YYDKDF (reference sequence). The CDR3 has 14 amino acids. This CDR3 is CATSREHVGDTQYF. The DNA of the CDR3 is TGTGCCACCAGCAGAGAACATGTCGGGGATACGCAGTATTTT.